The source of this T cell receptor beta chain is a study of technical replicates of blood from a few donors. Repertoires were generated with immunoSEQ multiplex PCR, while TCRdb's copy carries only in-frame clones and drops some. Of under 85,000 clones listed, just under 95% are singletons. V dropped 2 bases and J dropped 0 bases, with 11 bases sitting between them. The V gene's germline CDR1 is SEHNR and CDR2 FQNEAQ (reference sequence). This CDR3 is built from 15 residues. This clone was seen just once. Sequenced: T cells isolated from PBMCs. This sequence originates from a human donor in good health. V and J are TRBV7-9 and TRBJ2-7, with D maybe TRBD1 (5 bases). For the CDR3, the DNA is TGTGCCAGCAGCTTACAGGGTGCCAGCTCCTACGAGCAGTACTTC. As protein: CASSLQGASSYEQYF.